This T cell receptor beta chain derives from a study of control samples from healthy donors and cancer patients. Germline V gives CDR1 SQVTM, CDR2 ANQGSEA. This CDR3 region has 12 residues. Between the trimmed V and J ends, which lost 3 bases and 5 bases, there was a span of 10 bases. Sequencing used immunoSEQ multiplex PCR; TCRdb keeps in-frame clones, though not all of them. The sample lists around 130,000 clones; over 85% were seen once. J is TRBJ2-5 and V is TRBV29-1, with D perhaps assigned TRBD1 or TRBD2 (5 bases each). The sequencing sample was made of PBMCs. The source is a man between 50 and 59 years old with head and neck cancer. The CDR3, as DNA: TGCAGCGTTGAGAGGGGAACGGAGACCCAGTACTTC. Protein product: CSVERGTETQYF.